This T cell receptor (beta chain) comes out of a study of T cell repertoires in cytomegalovirus infection. As for the study in general: An indication of both CMV infection and matching HLA type came from public TCR beta signatures. Points from the study as a whole: Summed frequency of shared TCR beta families picked out CMV carriers who also had the relevant HLA.

This clonotype was counted at least ten times. Its antigen is as yet unknown. TCRdb re-derived calls from the reads in MiXCR, one entry per CDR3 protein. The data hold some 100,000 distinct CDR3 sequences, with less than 25% observed a single time. The sequence was obtained from a human donor in good health (CMV status not recorded). Some clones in this sample may be carry-over from other donors' samples. Sequencing was performed on CD8+ T cells from PBMCs.

The CDR3 is CASSLRKGSRAEYPQHF. CDR3 nucleotide sequence: TGTGCCAGCAGCTTACGTAAAGGATCACGCGCGGAATATCCCCAGCATTTT. The V call is TRBV7-8, the J call TRBJ1-5; D gene ambiguous. Germline V CDR1 and CDR2: SGHVS, FQNEAQ. The CDR3 covers 17 residues. V lost 2 bases and J lost 10, with 24 bases in between.